The 26 T cell receptor beta chains listed next were all sequenced from one sample in a study of OX40 agonist ivuxolimab in advanced cancers. Sequencing used immunoSEQ multiplex PCR; TCRdb keeps in-frame clones, though not all of them. The table records tens of thousands of clones, 70% to 90% of them present only once. The source was CD4+ or CD8+ T cells sorted from blood, collected in a trial of the OX40 agonist ivuxolimab. The receptors come from an adult with an advanced solid tumor such as melanoma, head and neck, liver or kidney cancer.

This clone has a single count. This CDR3 reads CAWSLGLHTEAFF. For the CDR3, the DNA is TGTGCCTGGAGTTTGGGGTTGCACACTGAAGCTTTCTTT. V gene TRBV30 combines with J gene TRBJ1-1; D gene uncertain. Between the trimmed V and J ends, which lost 2 bases and 3 bases, there was a span of 10 bases. There are 13 residues in the CDR3. Germline CDR1 reads GTSNPN; CDR2 reads SVGIG (reference sequence).

The chain is built from TRBV4-3 and TRBJ1-2; 8 positions match TRBD1. CDR1 and CDR2 from the germline V gene are LGHNA and YSLEER. This CDR3 is 15 amino acids long. Trimming removed 0 bases from V and 7 bases from J; junction bases left unmatched: 7. The CDR3: CASSQEPGQAPGYTF. In DNA form, the CDR3 reads TGCGCCAGCAGCCAAGAGCCGGGACAGGCCCCTGGCTACACCTTC.

The chain couples TRBV7-9 to TRBJ2-7; maybe TRBD2 (5 bases). V dropped 5 bases and J dropped 3 bases, with 8 bases sitting between them. The CDR3 consists of 12 residues. Germline CDR1 and CDR2: SEHNR and FQNEAQ (reference sequence). CDR3 sequence reads: CASSDAGYEQYF. The CDR3 DNA is TGTGCCAGCAGCGACGCGGGCTACGAGCAGTACTTC.

V is TRBV28 and J is TRBJ2-4; D is undetermined. V lost 5 bases and J 0 bases, leaving 14 bases between the germline ends. The CDR3 loop spans 16 amino acids. Germline assignment: CDR1 MDHEN and CDR2 SYDVKM. The CDR3 DNA reads as TGTGCCAGCAGTACTACAGTGGGATTAGCCAAAAACATTCAGTACTTC. It codes for CASSTTVGLAKNIQYF. Variable domain in full (rest from reference TRBV28 and TRBJ2-4): DVKVTQSSRYLVKRTGEKVFLECVQDMDHENMFWYRQDPGLGLRLIYFSYDVKMKEKGDIPEGYSVSREKKERFSLILESASTNQTSMYLCASSTTVGLAKNIQYFGAGTRLSVL.

J is TRBJ1-3 and V is TRBV25-1; a weak D match, TRBD1 (6 bases). The germline V gene has CDR1 MGHDK and CDR2 SYGVNS. There are 18 residues in the CDR3. Trimming removed 4 bases from V and 0 bases from J, with 19 bases in between. The CDR3 loop is CASSGEGVAWSSGNTIYF. The DNA of the CDR3 is TGTGCCAGCAGTGGGGAGGGGGTTGCGTGGAGCTCTGGAAACACCATATATTTT.

The genes are TRBV7-2 and TRBJ2-2; D is ambiguous. Per germline, CDR1 SGHTA and CDR2 FQGNSA. V was pared by 2 bases and J by 6 bases, with 4 bases between. The CDR3 has 12 residues. The CDR3 bases are TGTGCCAGCAGCTTAAGGGCCGGGGAGCTGTTTTTT. Protein: CASSLRAGELFF. Full variable domain (outside the CDR3, taken from reference TRBV7-2 and TRBJ2-2): GAGVSQSPSNKVTEKGKDVELRCDPISGHTALYWYRQSLGQGLEFLIYFQGNSAPDKSGLPSDRFSAERTGGSVSTLTIQRTQQEDSAVYLCASSLRAGELFFGEGSRLTVL.

The chain joins TRBV28 to TRBJ2-2; D might be TRBD2 (6 bases). With 3 bases removed from V and 5 bases from J, the gap between germline ends came to 7 bases. This CDR3 contains 13 residues. Germline V gives CDR1 MDHEN, CDR2 SYDVKM. For the CDR3, the DNA is TGTGCCAGCAGTTTGGGGGGTACCGGGGAGCTGTTTTTT. Translating gives CASSLGGTGELFF.

This clone showed up just once. This chain uses TRBV14 with TRBJ2-1, with 11 bases aligning to TRBD2. J lost 0 bases, V lost 1 base, and 8 bases had no gene match. Germline assignment: CDR1 SGHDN and CDR2 FVKESK. The CDR3 runs to 19 residues. The CDR3 region is CASSQALAGGPSSYNEQFF. CDR3 DNA sequence: TGTGCCAGCAGCCAAGCTCTAGCGGGGGGCCCGAGCTCCTACAATGAGCAGTTCTTC.

The V and J genes are TRBV6-1 and TRBJ2-2; no definite D call. Per germline, CDR1 MNHNS and CDR2 SASEGT. CDR3 length: 13 amino acids. V lost 4 bases and J 5 bases, leaving 8 bases between the germline ends. In DNA form, the CDR3 reads TGTGCCAGCAGTGGGTACGAAACCGGGGAGCTGTTTTTT. Encoded protein: CASSGYETGELFF.

The chain combines TRBV6-5 with TRBJ2-1; D not resolved. Germline CDR1 is MNHEY and CDR2 is SVGAGI. Deletions cut 2 bases from V and 6 bases from J, with 11 bases between. This CDR3 region has 14 residues. In DNA form, the CDR3 reads TGTGCCAGCAGTTACGTGGCCCCTCCCAATGAGCAGTTCTTC. Protein product: CASSYVAPPNEQFF.

Only one count was recorded for this clone. The rearrangement uses TRBV2 and TRBJ1-1; 10 nucleotides align to TRBD1. Looked up from germline, CDR1 is SNHLY and CDR2 is FYNNEI. The CDR3 sequence is 21 residues long. V lost 5 bases, J lost 4 bases, and 25 bases stayed unmatched. The chain's CDR3 is CASSFPNLSSGTGARGTEAFF. CDR3 DNA: TGTGCCAGCAGTTTCCCGAACCTCTCCTCCGGGACAGGGGCCCGGGGCACTGAAGCTTTCTTT.

In this sample, this clone turned up once. This chain joins TRBV7-2 and TRBJ2-7; TRBD1 agrees at 9 bases. The CDR3 contains 14 residues. The trim removed 3 bases at V and 5 bases at J, leaving 5 bases unmatched. Looked up from germline, CDR1 is SGHTA and CDR2 is FQGNSA. This chain's CDR3 is CASSFPGQGNEQYF. CDR3 nucleotide sequence: TGTGCCAGCAGCTTCCCCGGACAGGGGAACGAGCAGTACTTC.

This clone has just one count. The chain recombines TRBV30 with TRBJ2-1; D gene uncertain. Trimming stripped 1 base from V and 8 bases from J, with 9 bases between. Germline CDR1 and CDR2: GTSNPN and SVGIG (reference sequence). The CDR3 runs to 12 residues. The CDR3 here is CAWSEGIDEQFF. The CDR3 DNA follows: TGTGCCTGGAGTGAAGGGATCGATGAGCAGTTCTTC.

This clone appeared a single time. This sequence joins TRBV10-2 and TRBJ2-1; perhaps D is TRBD1 or TRBD2 (6 bases each). This CDR3 comprises 14 residues. Between the trimmed V and J ends, which lost 5 bases and 7 bases, there was a span of 15 bases. Per the germline V gene, CDR1 is WSHSY and CDR2 is SAAADI. CDR3 loop: CASSPEGGWNEQFF. CDR3 DNA sequence: TGCGCCAGCAGTCCGGAGGGGGGTTGGAATGAGCAGTTCTTC.

The chain employs TRBV15 and TRBJ2-1; D call uncertain. The CDR3 sequence is 14 residues long. Germline assignment: CDR1 LNHNV and CDR2 YYDKDF (reference sequence). V was clipped by 4 bases and J by 5 bases, with 12 bases between them. CDR3: CATSNLNGNNEQFF. CDR3 bases: TGTGCCACCAGCAACCTGAATGGGAACAATGAGCAGTTCTTC.

J is TRBJ1-4 and V is TRBV9, with 7 positions matching TRBD1. The CDR3 extends over 14 amino acids. Germline lookup yields CDR1 SGDLS and CDR2 YYNGEE. The junction had 8 bases not matched to a gene; V was cut back by 4 bases and J by 8 bases. CDR3 DNA sequence: TGTGCCAGCAGCACACACGGAGGGGGCGAAAAACTGTTTTTT. It is translated as CASSTHGGGEKLFF.

The V call is TRBV11-2, the J call TRBJ2-7; 7 positions agree with TRBD2. The V and J ends lost 4 bases and 4 bases, in that order; junction bases with no gene match: 7. Germline CDR1 is SGHAT and CDR2 is FQNNGV. This CDR3 has 14 residues. DNA for the CDR3: TGTGCCAGCAGCTCCCCGGGACTAAGTTACGAGCAGTACTTC. It codes for CASSSPGLSYEQYF. The full variable domain, in which reference TRBV11-2 and TRBJ2-7 provide the parts outside the CDR3, is EAGVAQSPRYKIIEKRQSVAFWCNPISGHATLYWYQQILGQGPKLLIQFQNNGVVDDSQLPKDRFSAERLKGVDSTLKIQPAKLEDSAVYLCASSSPGLSYEQYFGPGTRLTVT.

In its sample, this clone was seen a few times. V and J are TRBV7-9 and TRBJ2-7, with D hard to call. Germline V gene data show CDR1 as SEHNR and CDR2 as FQNEAQ (reference sequence). Trimming cost V 5 bases and J 3 bases, with 8 bases left between them. The CDR3 length is 12 residues. The CDR3 reads CASSPRSYEQYF. CDR3 DNA sequence: TGTGCCAGCAGCCCACGAAGCTACGAGCAGTACTTC.

This rearrangement joins TRBV7-9 to TRBJ2-7; possible D gene TRBD2, 5 bases. Germline loops: CDR1 SEHNR, CDR2 FQNEAQ (reference sequence). Between the trimmed V and J ends, which lost 5 bases and 4 bases, there was a span of 9 bases. CDR3 length: 12 residues. CDR3: CASSLPGYEQYF. CDR3 nucleotide sequence: TGTGCCAGCAGCCTACCGGGATACGAGCAGTACTTC.

Only one count was recorded for this clone. The rearrangement links TRBV6-5 to TRBJ1-1, with a possible D match to TRBD1 (6 bases). Germline CDR1 is MNHEY and CDR2 is SVGAGI. The V and J ends lost 5 bases and 5 bases respectively, with 12 bases between them. This CDR3 contains 13 residues. In DNA, the CDR3 is TGTGCCAGCAGTCAAAACAGGGATACTGAAGCTTTCTTT. Its translation: CASSQNRDTEAFF.

The rearrangement uses TRBV7-3 and TRBJ2-1, with D possibly matching TRBD1 (6 bases). The CDR3 extends over 15 amino acids. The germline V gene encodes CDR1 SGHTA and CDR2 FQGTGA. The ends were cut back, 1 base at V and 2 bases at J, with 9 bases in the middle. The DNA of the CDR3 is TGTGCCAGCAGCTTAATTGAGGGGGCCTACAATGAGCAGTTCTTC. Amino acids: CASSLIEGAYNEQFF.

This clone was counted once. The rearrangement joins TRBV9 to TRBJ1-3; unclear D gene. V was shortened by 3 bases and J by 9 bases, with 13 bases between the two germline ends. This CDR3 comprises 13 residues. From germline, CDR1 is SGDLS and CDR2 YYNGEE. The CDR3 protein is CASSAFSGSTIYF. CDR3 DNA: TGTGCCAGCAGCGCCTTTTCCGGGAGCACCATATATTTT. The variable domain in full, completed from reference TRBV9 and TRBJ1-3, reads DSGVTQTPKHLITATGQRVTLRCSPRSGDLSVYWYQQSLDQGLQFLIQYYNGEERAKGNILERFSAQQFPDLHSELNLSSLELGDSALYFCASSAFSGSTIYFGEGSWLTVV.

This chain links TRBV7-2 with TRBJ1-3, with D possibly being TRBD1 (5 bases). Germline assignment: CDR1 SGHTA and CDR2 FQGNSA. The CDR3 contains 15 residues. V was shortened by 5 bases and J by 0 bases, with 11 bases between the two germline ends. CDR3: CASSPGRGSGNTIYF. The CDR3 nucleotides are TGTGCCAGCAGCCCCGGTAGGGGCTCTGGAAACACCATATATTTT.

The rearrangement links TRBV5-4 to TRBJ2-3; D perhaps matches TRBD1 (6 bases). V lost 3 bases to trimming and J lost 3 bases, with 17 bases between them. CDR1 and CDR2 (germline): SGHNT, YYREEE (reference sequence). This CDR3 is built from 16 residues. The chain's CDR3 is CASSSIGTYYTDTQYF. The CDR3 DNA is TGTGCCAGCAGCTCAATCGGGACATACTATACAGATACGCAGTATTTT.

The gene calls are TRBV30 and TRBJ1-1; D remains unclear. The CDR3 is made up of 13 amino acids. Trimming took off 5 bases at V and 3 bases at J, with 13 bases between the two ends. Germline assignment: CDR1 GTSNPN and CDR2 SVGIG (reference sequence). In nucleotides, the CDR3 is TGTGCCTGGGCCCAAATGGAAGACACTGAAGCTTTCTTT. Its translation: CAWAQMEDTEAFF.

V is TRBV5-6 and J is TRBJ1-1; D remains ambiguous. The germline gives CDR1 SGHDT, CDR2 YYEEEE. V lost 0 bases to trimming and J lost 1 base, with 4 bases between them. The CDR3 consists of 13 residues. CDR3 loop: CASSLDTNTEAFF. In DNA, the CDR3 is TGTGCCAGCAGCTTGGACACGAACACTGAAGCTTTCTTT.